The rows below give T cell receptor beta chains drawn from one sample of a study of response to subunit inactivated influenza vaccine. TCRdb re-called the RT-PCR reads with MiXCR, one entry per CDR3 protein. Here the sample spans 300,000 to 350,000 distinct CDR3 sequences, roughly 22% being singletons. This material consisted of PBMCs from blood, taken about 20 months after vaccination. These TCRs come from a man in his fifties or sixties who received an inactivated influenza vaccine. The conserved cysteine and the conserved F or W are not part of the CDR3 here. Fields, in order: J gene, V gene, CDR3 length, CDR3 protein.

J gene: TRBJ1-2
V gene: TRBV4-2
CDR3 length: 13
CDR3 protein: ASSQEWQGTYGYT

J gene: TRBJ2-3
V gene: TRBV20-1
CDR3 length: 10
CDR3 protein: SARDLYYEQY

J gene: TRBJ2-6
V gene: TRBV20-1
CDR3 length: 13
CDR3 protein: SALRGGNGANVLT

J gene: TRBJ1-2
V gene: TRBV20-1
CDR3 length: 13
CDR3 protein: SARRRLTGYSGYT

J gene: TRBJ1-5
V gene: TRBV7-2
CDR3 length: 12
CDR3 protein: ASSLSRGGQPQH

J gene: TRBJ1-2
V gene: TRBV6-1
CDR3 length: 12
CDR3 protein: ASSLYRRDHGYT

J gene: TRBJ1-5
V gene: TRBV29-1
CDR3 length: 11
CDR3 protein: SVGQSSNQPQH

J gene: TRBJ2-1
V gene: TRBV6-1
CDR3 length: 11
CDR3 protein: ASSEVVDNEQF

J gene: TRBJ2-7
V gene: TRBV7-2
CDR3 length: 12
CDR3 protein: ASSLVGVGNEQY

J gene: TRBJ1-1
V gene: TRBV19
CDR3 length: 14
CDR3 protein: ASSIDRTGRNTEAF

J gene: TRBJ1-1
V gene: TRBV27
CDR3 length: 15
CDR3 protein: ASSYGTGGGWGTEAF

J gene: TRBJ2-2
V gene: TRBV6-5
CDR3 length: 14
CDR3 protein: ASSNLRDTSAGELF

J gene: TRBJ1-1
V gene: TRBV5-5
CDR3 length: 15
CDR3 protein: ASTKTVTGFRNTEAF

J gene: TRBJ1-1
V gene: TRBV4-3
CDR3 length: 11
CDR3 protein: ASSPSQNIEAF

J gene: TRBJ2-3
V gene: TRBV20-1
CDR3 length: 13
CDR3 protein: SAPERGAFTDTQY

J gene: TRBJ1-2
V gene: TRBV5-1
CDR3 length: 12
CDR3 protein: ASSFSDINYGYT

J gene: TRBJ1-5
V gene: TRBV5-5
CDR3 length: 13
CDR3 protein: ASSSTAYSNQPQH

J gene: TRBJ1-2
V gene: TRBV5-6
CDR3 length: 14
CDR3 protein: ASTQDVGSANYGYT

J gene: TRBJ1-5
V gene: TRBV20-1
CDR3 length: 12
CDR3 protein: SANGLNSNQPQH

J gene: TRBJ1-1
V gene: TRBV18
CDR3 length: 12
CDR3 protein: ASSLRDSVSEAF

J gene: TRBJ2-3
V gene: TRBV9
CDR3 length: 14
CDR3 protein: ASSVVTGGRTDTQY

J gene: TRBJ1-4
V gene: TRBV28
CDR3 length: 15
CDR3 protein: ASRTAGQDPENEKLF

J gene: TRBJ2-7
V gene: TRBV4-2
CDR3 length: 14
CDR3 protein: ASSLSAGQGTNEQY

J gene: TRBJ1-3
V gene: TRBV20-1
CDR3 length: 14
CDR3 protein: SAKPSGTFSGNTIY

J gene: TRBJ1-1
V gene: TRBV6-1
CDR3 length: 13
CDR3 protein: ASSDTGPHDTEAF

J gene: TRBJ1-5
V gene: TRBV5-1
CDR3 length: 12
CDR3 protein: ASSLAGGDQPQH

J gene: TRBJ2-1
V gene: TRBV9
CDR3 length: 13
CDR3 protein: ASSVLSSPLNEQF

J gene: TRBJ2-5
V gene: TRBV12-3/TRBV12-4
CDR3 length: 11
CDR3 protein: ASSLRGSETQY

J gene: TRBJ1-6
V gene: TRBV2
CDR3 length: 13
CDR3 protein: ASSTGGLDNSPLH

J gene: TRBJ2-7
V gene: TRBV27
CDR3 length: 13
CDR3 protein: ASSLSMFSWHEQY

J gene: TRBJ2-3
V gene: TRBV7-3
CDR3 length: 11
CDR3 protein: ASSSQGQARQY

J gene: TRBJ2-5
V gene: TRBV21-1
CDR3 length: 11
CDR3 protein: ASSKLNQETQY

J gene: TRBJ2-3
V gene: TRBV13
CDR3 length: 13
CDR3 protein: ASSPGGDRLDTQY

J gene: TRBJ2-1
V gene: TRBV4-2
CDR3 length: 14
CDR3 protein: ASSPHAVISYNEQF

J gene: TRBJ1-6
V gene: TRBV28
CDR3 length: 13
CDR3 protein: ASGKQGYYNSPLH

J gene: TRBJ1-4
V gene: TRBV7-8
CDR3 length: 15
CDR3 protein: ASSRDREDSTNEKLF

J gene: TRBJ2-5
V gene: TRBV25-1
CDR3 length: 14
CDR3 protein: ASSDRLRTKGETQY

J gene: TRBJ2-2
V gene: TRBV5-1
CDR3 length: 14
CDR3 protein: ASSFSGTTNTGELF

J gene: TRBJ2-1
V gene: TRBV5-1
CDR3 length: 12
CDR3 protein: ASSMSGRANEQF

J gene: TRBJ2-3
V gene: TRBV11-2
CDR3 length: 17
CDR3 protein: ASSRGDRGRLGSVDTQY

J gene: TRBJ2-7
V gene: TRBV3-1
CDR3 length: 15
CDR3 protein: ASSPLPAAGTGDEQY

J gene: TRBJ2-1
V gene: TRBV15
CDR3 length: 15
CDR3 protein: ATSRLPLLAGDNEQF

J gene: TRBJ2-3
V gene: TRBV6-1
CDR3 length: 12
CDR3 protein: ASRWTASTDTQY

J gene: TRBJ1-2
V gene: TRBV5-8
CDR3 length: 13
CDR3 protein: ASSFPGGNNYGYT

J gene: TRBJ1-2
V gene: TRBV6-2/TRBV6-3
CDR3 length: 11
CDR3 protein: ASSYYDNYGYT

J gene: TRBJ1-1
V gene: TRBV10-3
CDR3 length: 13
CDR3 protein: ATQGTAGLNTEAF

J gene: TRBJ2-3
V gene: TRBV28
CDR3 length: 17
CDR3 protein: ASSSSGTGLTSSTDTQY